Given below is one TCR beta chain in context. Its antigen is not known. This record belongs to a study of vaccination and CD4 T cells after COVID-19. Sequence data for DNA of cultured CD4+ T cells were generated by the Oncomine TCR Beta short-read assay. MiXCR, applied by TCRdb to the PCR reads, yields one record per CDR3 protein. This table has more than 20,000 distinct CDR3 sequences, about 50% appearing once. The treatment here: roughly nine-day PBMC culture with coronavirus spike peptide pools or control peptides (ViraFEST assay). V was cut by 5 bases and J by 3 bases, with 12 bases left in between. The CDR3 totals 14 residues.

This chain joins TRBV12-3 or TRBV12-4 and TRBJ2-3, with D unclear. The clonotype was recovered from a human donor who received a COVID-19 vaccine. The sequencing here drew on CD4+ T cells from blood, cultured in vitro, taken before SARS-CoV-2 vaccination. Here the CDR3 reads CASSTDAVTDTQYF. DNA of the CDR3: TGTGCCAGCAGTACCGACGCCGTTACAGATACGCAGTATTTT.